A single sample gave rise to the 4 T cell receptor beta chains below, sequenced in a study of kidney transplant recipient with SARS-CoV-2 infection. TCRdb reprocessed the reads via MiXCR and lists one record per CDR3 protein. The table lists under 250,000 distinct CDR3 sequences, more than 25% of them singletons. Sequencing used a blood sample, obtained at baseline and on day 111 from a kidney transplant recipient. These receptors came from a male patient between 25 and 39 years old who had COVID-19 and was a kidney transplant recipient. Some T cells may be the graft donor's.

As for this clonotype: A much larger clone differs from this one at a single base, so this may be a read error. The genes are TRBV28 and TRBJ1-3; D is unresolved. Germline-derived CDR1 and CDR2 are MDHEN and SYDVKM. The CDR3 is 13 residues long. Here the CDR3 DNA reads TGTGGAGAGGCGGAAGCCTCTGGAAACACCATATATTTT. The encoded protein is CGEAEASGNTIYF.

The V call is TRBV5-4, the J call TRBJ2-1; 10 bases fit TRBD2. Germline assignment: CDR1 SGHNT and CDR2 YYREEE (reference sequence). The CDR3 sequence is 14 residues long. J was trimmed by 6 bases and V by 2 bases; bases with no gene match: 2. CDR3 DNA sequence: TGTGCCAGCAGCTTTAGCGGGAGGTTCAATGAGCAGTTCTTC. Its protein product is CASSFSGRFNEQFF.

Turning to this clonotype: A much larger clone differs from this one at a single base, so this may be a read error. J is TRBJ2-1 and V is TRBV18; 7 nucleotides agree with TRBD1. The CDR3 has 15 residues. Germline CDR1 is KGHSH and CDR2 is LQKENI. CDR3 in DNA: TGTGCCAGCTCACCTGACAGGGATTCCTACAATGAGCGGTTCTTC. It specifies CASSPDRDSYNERFF.

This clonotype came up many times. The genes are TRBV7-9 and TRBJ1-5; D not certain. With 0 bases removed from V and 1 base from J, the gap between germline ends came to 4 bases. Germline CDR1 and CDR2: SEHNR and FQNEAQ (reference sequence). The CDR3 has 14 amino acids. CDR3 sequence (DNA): TGTGCCAGCAGCTTAGCAGGCAGCAATCAGCCCCAGCATTTT. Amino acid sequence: CASSLAGSNQPQHF.